These 14 T cell receptor beta chains were all obtained from the same sample, sequenced in a study of blood T cell repertoires in COVID-19. Some clones are missing from TCRdb's copy, which holds only in-frame ones; the method was immunoSEQ multiplex PCR. The sample lists 490,000 or so clones; 70% to 90% were seen once. Sample: PBMCs or T cells enriched from blood (not recorded which). These receptors were obtained from a woman between 55 and 75 years old who had recovered from COVID-19.

V is TRBV25-1 and J is TRBJ2-1; possible D gene TRBD1, 7 bases. V was clipped by 10 bases and J by 6 bases, with 19 bases between them. Per the germline V gene, CDR1 is MGHDK and CDR2 is SYGVNS. This CDR3 spans 14 amino acids. Here the CDR3 reads CATGTPGQLNEQFF. In DNA form, the CDR3 reads TGTGCCACCGGGACTCCGGGACAGCTCAATGAGCAGTTCTTC. The full variable domain, rest sourced from reference TRBV25-1 and TRBJ2-1, is EADIYQTPRYLVIGTGKKITLECSQTMGHDKMYWYQQDPGMELHLIHYSYGVNSTEKGDLSSESTVSRIRTEHFPLTLESARPSHTSQYLCATGTPGQLNEQFFGPGTRLTVL.

This clone was seen once. The chain uses TRBV30 and TRBJ1-5; D unclear. The CDR3 loop spans 13 amino acids. V lost 2 bases, J lost 5 bases, and 10 bases lay in between. Per the germline V gene, CDR1 is GTSNPN and CDR2 is SVGIG (reference sequence). The DNA of the CDR3 is TGTGCCTGGAGTTCCCAGGTAGATCAGCCCCAGCATTTT. Translating it yields CAWSSQVDQPQHF.

The chain recombines TRBV3-1 (or the pseudogene TRBV3-2) with TRBJ1-1, with TRBD1 identical over 7 bases. This CDR3 spans 14 amino acids. CDR1 is LGHDT, CDR2 YNNKEL, per germline (reference sequence). V trimming: 2 bases; J trimming: 1 base; junction bases outside the gene matches: 1. CDR3 sequence: CASSQRQGNTEAFF. In DNA form, the CDR3 reads TGTGCCAGCAGCCAACGACAGGGGAACACTGAAGCTTTCTTT.

The rearrangement uses TRBV9 and TRBJ2-2, with D possibly being TRBD2 (6 bases). The CDR3 contains 15 residues. The germline V gene has CDR1 SGDLS and CDR2 YYNGEE. V was clipped by 2 bases and J by 4 bases, with 12 bases between them. This CDR3 reads CASSVSGAFTGELFF. CDR3 DNA sequence: TGTGCCAGCAGCGTTAGCGGAGCCTTCACCGGGGAGCTGTTTTTT.

This clone was found a few times. V is TRBV5-1 and J is TRBJ2-3; 14 nucleotides agree with TRBD2. The CDR3 runs to 16 residues. CDR1 is SGHRS and CDR2 is YFSETQ in the germline V gene. V lost 2 bases, J lost 6 bases, and 5 bases stayed unmatched. The CDR3 is CASSLSGTSGGDTQYF. DNA of the CDR3: TGCGCCAGCAGCTTATCCGGGACTAGCGGGGGCGATACGCAGTATTTT.

This clone was picked up one time. This sequence joins TRBV30 and TRBJ1-6, with 7 bases identical to TRBD1. Germline assignment: CDR1 GTSNPN and CDR2 SVGIG (reference sequence). After removal of 3 bases from V and 6 bases from J, the junction contained 8 bases not matched to a gene. This CDR3 has 15 amino acids. The CDR3 coding sequence is TGTGCCTGGAGCGAACGGGACAGAGTTAATTCACCCCTCCACTTT. Its translation is CAWSERDRVNSPLHF.

The rearrangement uses TRBV15 and TRBJ1-4; 7 nucleotides agree with TRBD1. V gave up 1 base and J gave up 5 bases; unmatched junction bases: 10. The CDR3 runs to 17 residues. The germline V gene encodes CDR1 LNHNV and CDR2 YYDKDF (reference sequence). CDR3 sequence (DNA): TGTGCCACCAGCAGAGGAAGTGGAGGACAGGAAAATGAAAAACTGTTTTTT. This sequence encodes CATSRGSGGQENEKLFF.

The chain couples TRBV6-5 to TRBJ2-7, with 9 bases lining up with TRBD2. Germline V gives CDR1 MNHEY, CDR2 SVGAGI. The CDR3 is 15 residues long. The junction had 13 bases not matched to a gene; V was cut back by 11 bases and J by 2 bases. CDR3 sequence (DNA): TGTGCCTCCCGGATTGCGGGGGGGGCGGCCTACGAGCAGTACGTC. It translates to CASRIAGGAAYEQYV.

The V gene is TRBV7-9, the J gene TRBJ2-7, with 9 bases identical to TRBD1. Germline lookup yields CDR1 SEHNR and CDR2 FQNEAQ (reference sequence). This CDR3 is 15 amino acids long. With V trimmed by 6 bases and J by 5 bases, 11 bases remained unmatched. DNA for the CDR3: TGTGCCAGCAGTTCAAGTACAGGGGGCTGGGACGAGCAGTACTTC. Protein: CASSSSTGGWDEQYF.

The J gene is TRBJ2-7, the V gene TRBV6-5, with D possibly being TRBD2 (6 bases). Per the germline V gene, CDR1 is MNHEY and CDR2 is SVGAGI. CDR3 length: 14 residues. V lost 5 bases, J lost 3 bases, and 14 bases lay in between. The CDR3 DNA reads as TGTGCCAGCAGTCGACCCGGGACTGGCTACGAGCAGTACTTC. Protein product: CASSRPGTGYEQYF.

Written as DNA, the CDR3 is TGTGCCAGCTCACGATCGGACAGGGCGCGGGGCTACACCTTC. Translating gives CASSRSDRARGYTF. The chain couples TRBV18 to TRBJ1-2; TRBD1 matches 8 bases. The trim removed 4 bases at V and 8 bases at J, leaving 9 bases unmatched. The CDR3 loop spans 14 amino acids. Looked up from germline, CDR1 is KGHSH and CDR2 is LQKENI.

The table lists this clone with many counts. This chain joins TRBV30 and TRBJ1-3; TRBD1 might be the D (6 bases). V was trimmed by 3 bases and J by 4 bases, leaving 19 bases between them. Germline CDR1 and CDR2: GTSNPN and SVGIG (reference sequence). The CDR3 is 16 residues long. CDR3 DNA: TGTGCCTGGAGCCCCGTTTTGACCGGGACAGGAAACACCATATATTTT. As protein: CAWSPVLTGTGNTIYF.

This chain joins TRBV30 and TRBJ2-3; 7 nucleotides match TRBD1. The germline gives CDR1 GTSNPN, CDR2 SVGIG (reference sequence). V shed 2 bases and J 2 bases; nucleotides not matched to a gene: 7. This CDR3 contains 15 residues. In DNA, the CDR3 is TGTGCCTGGAGTACAGGGGACAGAAACACAGATACGCAGTATTTT. This sequence encodes CAWSTGDRNTDTQYF. The variable domain in full, with the rest retrieved from reference TRBV30 and TRBJ2-3, is SQTIHQWPATLVQPVGSPLSLECTVEGTSNPNLYWYRQAAGRGLQLLFYSVGIGQISSEVPQNLSASRPQDRQFILSSKKLLLSDSGFYLCAWSTGDRNTDTQYFGPGTRLTVL.

The J gene is TRBJ2-7, the V gene TRBV11-2, with 7 bases that match TRBD1. V shed 1 base, J shed 6 bases, and the junction held 0 bases outside the gene matches. The germline CDR1 and CDR2 sequences are SGHAT and FQNNGV. This CDR3 has 12 amino acids. CDR3 nucleotides: TGTGCCAGCAGCTTAGCAGGGGGCGAGCAGTACTTC. Translation gives CASSLAGGEQYF.